One TCR beta chain is described in this entry. The record originates from a study of response to subunit inactivated influenza vaccine. Each CDR3 protein is one row after TCRdb ran MiXCR on the RT-PCR reads. This table holds 300,000 to 350,000 distinct CDR3 sequences, roughly 22% found once. V was pared by 4 bases and J by 6 bases, with 15 bases between. The CDR3 length is 15 residues. The germline V gene encodes CDR1 MNHEY and CDR2 SVGEGT. The clonotype originates from a man aged 45 to 75 who received an inactivated influenza vaccine. The sample in question was PBMCs from blood, obtained less than 22 months after vaccination. This chain links TRBV6-2 or TRBV6-3 with TRBJ2-2; D might be TRBD2 (6 bases). CDR3 region: CASSLTGGAPGELFF. CDR3 DNA: TGTGCCAGCAGTTTAACCGGCGGGGCCCCCGGGGAGCTGTTTTTT.